One and the same sample provided the 18 T cell receptor beta chains below, sequenced in a study of T cell responses to AZD1222 COVID-19 vaccine. Clones were read by immunoSEQ multiplex PCR, and TCRdb kept only the in-frame ones, dropping some. The sample yields 90,000 to 120,000 clones, roughly nine tenths seen once. The sequences come from peripheral blood, collected on day 0 of AZD1222 vaccination. Source of these receptors: an adult in good health.

The chain joins TRBV24-1 to TRBJ2-3; D is tentatively TRBD1 or TRBD2 (6 bases each). V was trimmed by 7 bases and J by 2 bases, leaving 15 bases between them. Per germline, CDR1 KGHDR and CDR2 SFDVKD. The CDR3 runs 15 residues. In nucleotides, the CDR3 is TGTGCCACCAGCGGTCGGGGGCTGTCCACAGATACGCAGTATTTT. Translating gives CATSGRGLSTDTQYF.

The rearrangement joins TRBV5-1 to TRBJ2-3; no clear D gene. This CDR3 is 14 amino acids long. Germline loops: CDR1 SGHRS, CDR2 YFSETQ. Trimming left V 4 bases short and J 0 bases short, with 9 bases between. For the CDR3, the DNA is TGCGCCAGCAGCCTTGGAGACAGCACAGATACGCAGTATTTT. Its translation: CASSLGDSTDTQYF.

The V gene is TRBV6-5, the J gene TRBJ1-6, with D tentatively TRBD1 (5 bases). From germline, CDR1 is MNHEY and CDR2 SVGAGI. Trimming left V 5 bases short and J 10 bases short, with 15 bases between. The CDR3 totals 14 residues. CDR3 in DNA: TGTGCCAGCAGTATTTGGGGCACGGACTCACCCCTCCACTTT. This sequence encodes CASSIWGTDSPLHF.

This rearrangement joins TRBV3-1 (or the pseudogene TRBV3-2) to TRBJ1-2; D possibly corresponds to TRBD1 (6 bases). V lost 1 base and J 8 bases, leaving 8 bases between the germline ends. This CDR3 comprises 12 residues. The germline V gene encodes CDR1 LGHDT and CDR2 YNNKEL (reference sequence). The CDR3 sequence: CASSQADRGYTF. The DNA of the CDR3 is TGTGCCAGCAGCCAAGCGGACAGAGGCTACACCTTC.

This clone was seen just once. The V and J genes are TRBV27 and TRBJ1-2; TRBD1 matches at 7 bases. CDR1 MNHEY and CDR2 SMNVEV come from the germline V gene (reference sequence). The CDR3 contains 14 residues. V gave up 5 bases and J gave up 2 bases; unmatched junction bases: 5. CDR3 loop: CASSPKTGNYGYTF. CDR3 bases: TGTGCCAGCAGTCCCAAGACAGGGAACTATGGCTACACCTTC.

This chain links TRBV14 with TRBJ1-6; 8 positions agree with TRBD1. The germline V gene has CDR1 SGHDN and CDR2 FVKESK. The CDR3 has 15 amino acids. V lost 2 bases and J lost 7; bases outside the gene matches: 4. The DNA for the CDR3 is TGTGCCAGCAGCCAACTTGGACAGGGCAATTCACCCCTCCACTTT. It translates to CASSQLGQGNSPLHF.

The chain couples TRBV4-3 to TRBJ2-4; D not resolved. V lost 0 bases and J 6 bases, leaving 6 bases between the germline ends. This CDR3 has 13 residues. CDR1 LGHNA and CDR2 YSLEER come from the germline V gene. The CDR3 region is CASSQDPPNIQYF. The CDR3 DNA follows: TGCGCCAGCAGCCAAGATCCCCCAAACATTCAGTACTTC.

This rearrangement joins TRBV5-4 to TRBJ2-3; D gene ambiguous. This CDR3 is 12 amino acids long. The germline V gene has CDR1 SGHNT and CDR2 YYREEE (reference sequence). With 2 bases removed from V and 10 bases from J, the gap between germline ends came to 11 bases. CDR3 DNA: TGTGCCAGCAGCTTAGTACAGAGTCCGCAGTATTTT. It is translated as CASSLVQSPQYF.

This chain uses TRBV28 with TRBJ2-1; D uncertain. The CDR3 loop spans 13 amino acids. Germline-derived CDR1 and CDR2 are MDHEN and SYDVKM. Trimming removed 10 bases at V and 1 base at J, with 11 bases between. The CDR3 coding sequence is TGTGCCATTAGGCGTAGTTCCTACAATGAGCAGTTCTTC. The encoded protein is CAIRRSSYNEQFF.

J is TRBJ2-2 and V is TRBV5-1; D is ambiguous. Trimming shortened V by 4 bases and J by 2 bases, and 9 bases separated the two germline ends. The germline V gene has CDR1 SGHRS and CDR2 YFSETQ. This CDR3 is 14 amino acids long. The CDR3: CASSPPINTGELFF. CDR3 nucleotide sequence: TGCGCCAGCAGCCCCCCGATTAACACCGGGGAGCTGTTTTTT. Supplemented by reference TRBV5-1 and TRBJ2-2, the full variable domain reads KAGVTQTPRYLIKTRGQQVTLSCSPISGHRSVSWYQQTPGQGLQFLFEYFSETQRNKGNFPGRFSGRQFSNSRSEMNVSTLELGDSALYLCASSPPINTGELFFGEGSRLTVL.

The CDR3 DNA follows: TGTGCCAGCAGTTTCTTCAATGAGCAGTTCTTC. It translates to CASSFFNEQFF. V gene TRBV6-2 or TRBV6-3 combines with J gene TRBJ2-1; D unresolved. The CDR3 is 11 residues long. Germline V gene lookup returns CDR1 MNHEY and CDR2 SVGEGT. V lost 4 bases, J lost 6 bases, and 4 bases lay in between.

The chain carries TRBV28 and TRBJ2-1; 9 nucleotides line up with TRBD1. The V gene's germline CDR1 is MDHEN and CDR2 SYDVKM. Losses at the gene ends were 5 bases for V and 7 bases for J; bases not matched to a gene: 9. CDR3 length: 15 residues. The chain's CDR3 is CASSEGGTGLNEQFF. CDR3 DNA sequence: TGTGCCAGCAGTGAGGGGGGGACAGGGTTAAATGAGCAGTTCTTC.

The chain uses TRBV11-2 and TRBJ1-2; perhaps TRBD1 as D (5 bases). Germline values: CDR1 SGHAT, CDR2 FQNNGV. The CDR3 sequence is 14 residues long. V was trimmed by 5 bases and J by 4 bases, leaving 14 bases between them. As DNA, the CDR3 is TGTGCCAGCAGCCCAATTACAGGTGGCTATGGCTACACCTTC. It codes for CASSPITGGYGYTF.

The CDR3 loop is CASSLPGQNIQYF. The CDR3 DNA reads TGCGCCAGCAGCTTGCCAGGACAAAACATTCAGTACTTC. This sequence joins TRBV5-1 and TRBJ2-4; D remains ambiguous. Germline V CDR1 and CDR2: SGHRS, YFSETQ. The CDR3 loop spans 13 amino acids. V was pared by 1 base and J by 5 bases, with 7 bases between.

There are a few counts of this clone. This chain joins TRBV12-3 or TRBV12-4 and TRBJ1-1; 7 bases agree with TRBD1. The CDR3 length is 13 residues. V was clipped by 5 bases and J by 5 bases; unmatched bases: 5. In nucleotides, the CDR3 is TGTGCCAGCAGTCGACAGGGTTGGACTGAAGCTTTCTTT. Its translation: CASSRQGWTEAFF.

The CDR3 is CASSFTSGRLANEQFF. CDR3 coding DNA: TGTGCCAGCAGCTTTACTAGCGGGAGGTTGGCCAATGAGCAGTTCTTC. J is TRBJ2-1 and V is TRBV7-2, with 12 bases identical to TRBD2. The junction had 6 bases not matched to a gene; V was cut back by 3 bases and J by 6 bases. Germline V gene data show CDR1 as SGHTA and CDR2 as FQGNSA. The CDR3 has 16 amino acids.

The chain carries TRBV14 and TRBJ1-4; D not certain. CDR1 and CDR2 (germline): SGHDN, FVKESK. This CDR3 spans 12 amino acids. Trimming took 1 base from V and 8 from J, leaving 5 bases between them. CDR3 bases: TGTGCCAGCAGCCAAGCTCGCGAAAAACTGTTTTTT. It codes for CASSQAREKLFF. Complete variable domain (other parts from reference TRBV14 and TRBJ1-4): EAGVTQFPSHSVIEKGQTVTLRCDPISGHDNLYWYRRVMGKEIKFLLHFVKESKQDESGMPNNRFLAERTGGTYSTLKVQPAELEDSGVYFCASSQAREKLFFGSGTQLSVL.

The chain uses TRBV30 and TRBJ2-2, with D perhaps being TRBD1 or TRBD2 (5 bases each). Germline CDR1 GTSNPN, CDR2 SVGIG (reference sequence). This CDR3 region has 17 residues. The germline V and J ends were trimmed by 5 bases and 0 bases, with 19 bases remaining between them. This CDR3 is CAWHQIWGSANTGELFF. The CDR3 DNA reads TGTGCCTGGCACCAGATATGGGGGTCGGCGAACACCGGGGAGCTGTTTTTT.